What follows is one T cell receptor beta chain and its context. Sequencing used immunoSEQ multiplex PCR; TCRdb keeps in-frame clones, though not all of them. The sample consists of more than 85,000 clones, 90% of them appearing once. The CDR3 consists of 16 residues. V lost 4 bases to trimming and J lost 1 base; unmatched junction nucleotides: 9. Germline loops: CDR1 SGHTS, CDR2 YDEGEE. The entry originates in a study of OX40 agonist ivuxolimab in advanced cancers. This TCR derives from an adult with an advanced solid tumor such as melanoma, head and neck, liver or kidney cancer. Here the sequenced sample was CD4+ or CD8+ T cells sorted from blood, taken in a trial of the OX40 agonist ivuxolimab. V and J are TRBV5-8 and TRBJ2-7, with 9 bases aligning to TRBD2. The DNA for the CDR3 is TGTGCCAGCAGCGTGAGGGTAGCGGGAGCGTCCTACGAGCAGTACTTC. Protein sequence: CASSVRVAGASYEQYF.